These T cell receptor beta chains were read from a single sample in a study of T-cell reconstitution after alpha-beta-depleted transplantation in children. A single record per CDR3 protein comes from TCRdb applying MiXCR to the PCR reads. The profile shows about 830,000 distinct CDR3 sequences, roughly 16% of them singletons. The source was PBMCs, mostly from graft donor cells, collected 360 days after TCRalphabeta/CD19-depleted stem cell transplant. The source of these receptors is a male patient younger than 18 who had a stem cell transplant for acute lymphoblastic leukemia, so the T cells may come from the graft donor. Each CDR3 is given with its conserved first and last residue. D genes are given only for firm matches. Where a row states a size, it is once, few, many or the class of an expanded clone; other rows omit it.

V gene: TRBV29-1
J gene: TRBJ2-7
D gene: TRBD1
clone size: NA
CDR3 DNA: TGCAGCGTCCGAGTAGGGGGCCCCTACGAGCAGTACTTC
CDR3 protein: CSVRVGGPYEQYF

V gene: TRBV30
J gene: TRBJ1-2
D gene: NA
clone size: few
CDR3 DNA: TGTGCCTGGAGTGTACTGGGTTTCTATGGCTACACCTTC
CDR3 protein: CAWSVLGFYGYTF

V gene: TRBV19
J gene: TRBJ2-2
D gene: NA
clone size: NA
CDR3 DNA: TGTGCCAGTAGTATTATGGGAAGAACCGGGGAGCTGTTTTTT
CDR3 protein: CASSIMGRTGELFF

V gene: TRBV2
J gene: TRBJ2-1
D gene: NA
clone size: many
CDR3 DNA: TGTGCCAGCAGTGAGGTTGTCACACTACAGTTCTTC
CDR3 protein: CASSEVVTLQFF

V gene: TRBV28
J gene: TRBJ2-1
D gene: TRBD1
clone size: many
CDR3 DNA: TGTGCCAGCTCCGCTTTCCCGGGACAGGGGACTTACAATGAGCAGTTCTTC
CDR3 protein: CASSAFPGQGTYNEQFF

V gene: TRBV5-6
J gene: TRBJ2-7
D gene: NA
clone size: few
CDR3 DNA: TGTGCCAGCAGCTTGGGGGATTCCGGCTACGAGCAGTACTTC
CDR3 protein: CASSLGDSGYEQYF

V gene: TRBV20-1
J gene: TRBJ2-7
D gene: TRBD1
clone size: many
CDR3 DNA: TGCAGTGCTAGGGGGACAGCGACCTACGAGCAGTACTTC
CDR3 protein: CSARGTATYEQYF

V gene: TRBV7-8
J gene: TRBJ2-1
D gene: NA
clone size: few
CDR3 DNA: TGTGCCAGCAGCTTAAGCCTAGCTGAGGATGAGCAGTTCTTC
CDR3 protein: CASSLSLAEDEQFF

V gene: TRBV6-2/TRBV6-3
J gene: TRBJ2-7
D gene: NA
clone size: many
CDR3 DNA: TGTGCCAGCAGTTACCAACGCGGGCCTCCCTACGAGCAGTACTTC
CDR3 protein: CASSYQRGPPYEQYF

V gene: TRBV2
J gene: TRBJ2-4
D gene: NA
clone size: NA
CDR3 DNA: TGTGCCAGCAGTGTATCTGGGTCATTTCGGATCAAAAACATTCAGTACTTC
CDR3 protein: CASSVSGSFRIKNIQYF

V gene: TRBV29-1
J gene: TRBJ1-2
D gene: NA
clone size: few
CDR3 DNA: TGCAGCGCTTCGACGGGGGCGGGCTATGGCTACACCTTC
CDR3 protein: CSASTGAGYGYTF

V gene: TRBV3-1
J gene: TRBJ2-1
D gene: TRBD2
clone size: once
CDR3 DNA: TGTGCCAGCAGCCAGGTCATCCCAAGCGGGAGGTCACGCAATGAGCAGTTCTTC
CDR3 protein: CASSQVIPSGRSRNEQFF

V gene: TRBV24-1
J gene: TRBJ2-1
D gene: NA
clone size: NA
CDR3 DNA: TGTGCCACCAGTGAGCCTACAGGGTTCAATGAGCAGTTCTTC
CDR3 protein: CATSEPTGFNEQFF

V gene: TRBV7-6
J gene: TRBJ2-6
D gene: NA
clone size: NA
CDR3 DNA: TGTGCCAGCAGCTTAGATTCTGGTGCCTGGGCTGGGGCCAACGTCCTGACTTTC
CDR3 protein: CASSLDSGAWAGANVLTF

V gene: TRBV29-1
J gene: TRBJ2-7
D gene: TRBD1
clone size: NA
CDR3 DNA: TGCAGCGTGGAAGACAGGGACGGCTCCTACGAGCAGTACTTC
CDR3 protein: CSVEDRDGSYEQYF

V gene: TRBV27
J gene: TRBJ1-4
D gene: NA
clone size: NA
CDR3 DNA: TGTGCCAGCAGTCCTATGGTCCTCCGGTCAGAGGATGAAAAACTGTTTTTT
CDR3 protein: CASSPMVLRSEDEKLFF

V gene: TRBV4-2
J gene: TRBJ2-7
D gene: TRBD2
clone size: NA
CDR3 DNA: TGTGCCAGCAGCCAATATCCGACTAGCGGGAGTCCTTACGAGCAGTACTTC
CDR3 protein: CASSQYPTSGSPYEQYF

V gene: TRBV5-4
J gene: TRBJ2-2
D gene: NA
clone size: NA
CDR3 DNA: TGTGCCAGCAGCTTGGCCTGGGGCGCGACCGGGGAGCTGTTTTTT
CDR3 protein: CASSLAWGATGELFF

V gene: TRBV6-1
J gene: TRBJ2-7
D gene: NA
clone size: few
CDR3 DNA: TGTGCCAGCAGCCGACATGGCGTCGGCTACGAGCAGTACTTC
CDR3 protein: CASSRHGVGYEQYF

V gene: TRBV3-1
J gene: TRBJ2-3
D gene: NA
clone size: NA
CDR3 DNA: TGTGCCAGCAGCCCTCACCTGCGGGGTCCAAATACGCAGTATTTT
CDR3 protein: CASSPHLRGPNTQYF

V gene: TRBV24-1
J gene: TRBJ2-3
D gene: NA
clone size: NA
CDR3 DNA: TGTGCCACCAGTGATTTGCTAGGGGGCACAGATACGCAGTATTTT
CDR3 protein: CATSDLLGGTDTQYF

V gene: TRBV29-1
J gene: TRBJ2-1
D gene: TRBD1
clone size: NA
CDR3 DNA: TGCAGCGTTTCCGGGACAGGACTGAATGAGCAGTTCTTC
CDR3 protein: CSVSGTGLNEQFF

V gene: TRBV5-1
J gene: TRBJ2-1
D gene: NA
clone size: NA
CDR3 DNA: TGCGCCAGCAGCTTGGGGGTGGGAGGATACAATGAGCAGTTCTTC
CDR3 protein: CASSLGVGGYNEQFF

V gene: TRBV9
J gene: TRBJ2-6
D gene: NA
clone size: few
CDR3 DNA: TGTGCCAGCAGCGTTTACGGAATTAGCTCTGGGGCCAACGTCCTGACTTTC
CDR3 protein: CASSVYGISSGANVLTF

V gene: TRBV5-1
J gene: TRBJ2-4
D gene: NA
clone size: few
CDR3 DNA: TGCGCCAGCAGCTCAGTCGGGGACGCCAAAAACATTCAGTACTTC
CDR3 protein: CASSSVGDAKNIQYF

V gene: TRBV18
J gene: TRBJ2-4
D gene: NA
clone size: NA
CDR3 DNA: TGTGCCAGCTCACCAGGAGGGGTAGCCAAAAACATTCAGTACTTC
CDR3 protein: CASSPGGVAKNIQYF

V gene: TRBV27
J gene: TRBJ1-1
D gene: NA
clone size: few
CDR3 DNA: TGTGCCAGCAGTTTCGGGACACCGGGGAGGATGAACACTGAAGCTTTCTTT
CDR3 protein: CASSFGTPGRMNTEAFF

V gene: TRBV25-1
J gene: TRBJ1-4
D gene: NA
clone size: NA
CDR3 DNA: TGTGCCAGCGAGGGAACTAATGAAAAACTGTTTTTT
CDR3 protein: CASEGTNEKLFF

V gene: TRBV12-3/TRBV12-4
J gene: TRBJ1-2
D gene: NA
clone size: many
CDR3 DNA: TGTGCCAGCAGTTTGGGAAGGGGATATGGCTACACCTTC
CDR3 protein: CASSLGRGYGYTF

V gene: TRBV9
J gene: TRBJ2-5
D gene: TRBD2
clone size: NA
CDR3 DNA: TGTGCCAGCAGCGTTCTAGCGGGAGACCTTCGGTGGGAGACCCAGTACTTC
CDR3 protein: CASSVLAGDLRWETQYF

V gene: TRBV5-1
J gene: TRBJ2-6
D gene: NA
clone size: few
CDR3 DNA: TGCGCCAGCAGCTCCCAGGTCGCTGGGGCCAACGTCCTGACTTTC
CDR3 protein: CASSSQVAGANVLTF

V gene: TRBV5-1
J gene: TRBJ2-7
D gene: NA
clone size: many
CDR3 DNA: TGCGCCAGCAGCTCGGACGGTTCTAGGGCTGGACGGGTCTACGAGCAGTACTTC
CDR3 protein: CASSSDGSRAGRVYEQYF

V gene: TRBV9
J gene: TRBJ2-5
D gene: TRBD1
clone size: NA
CDR3 DNA: TGTGCCAGCAGCGTCGGGACAGGGATCTACGGTCAAGAGACCCAGTACTTC
CDR3 protein: CASSVGTGIYGQETQYF

V gene: TRBV24-1
J gene: TRBJ2-1
D gene: TRBD2
clone size: NA
CDR3 DNA: TGTGCCACCAGTGATTTGAAGCGGGAGCCCGACCATGAGCAGTTCTTC
CDR3 protein: CATSDLKREPDHEQFF

V gene: TRBV18
J gene: TRBJ1-1
D gene: NA
clone size: NA
CDR3 DNA: TGTGCCAGCTCACCATATAGTCGGGTTGGGACTGAAGCTTTCTTT
CDR3 protein: CASSPYSRVGTEAFF

V gene: TRBV15
J gene: TRBJ1-2
D gene: NA
clone size: many
CDR3 DNA: TGTGCCACCAGCAGAGGACAGCGATACTATGGCTACACCTTC
CDR3 protein: CATSRGQRYYGYTF

V gene: TRBV3-1
J gene: TRBJ2-1
D gene: TRBD2
clone size: NA
CDR3 DNA: TGTGCCAGCAGCCAAGTTAGCGGGAGGGCCCACAATGAGCAGTTCTTC
CDR3 protein: CASSQVSGRAHNEQFF

V gene: TRBV11-1
J gene: TRBJ2-5
D gene: NA
clone size: NA
CDR3 DNA: TGTGCCAGCAGCTTAGGTCCAGGGGGAGCGGGGGACCAAGAGACCCAGTACTTC
CDR3 protein: CASSLGPGGAGDQETQYF